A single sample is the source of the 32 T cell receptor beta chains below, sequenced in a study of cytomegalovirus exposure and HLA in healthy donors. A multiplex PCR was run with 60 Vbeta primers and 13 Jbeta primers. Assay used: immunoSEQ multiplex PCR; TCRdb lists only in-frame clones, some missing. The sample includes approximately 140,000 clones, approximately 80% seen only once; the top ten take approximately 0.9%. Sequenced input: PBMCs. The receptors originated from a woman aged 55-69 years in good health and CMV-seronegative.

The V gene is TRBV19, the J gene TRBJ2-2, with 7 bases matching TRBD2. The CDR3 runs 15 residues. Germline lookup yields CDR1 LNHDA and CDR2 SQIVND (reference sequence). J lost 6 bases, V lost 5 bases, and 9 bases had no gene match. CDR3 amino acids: CASSPRGVKSGELFF. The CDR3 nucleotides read TGTGCCAGTAGTCCTCGGGGGGTAAAGTCCGGGGAGCTGTTTTTT. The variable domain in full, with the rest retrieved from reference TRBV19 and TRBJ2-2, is DGGITQSPKYLFRKEGQNVTLSCEQNLNHDAMYWYRQDPGQGLRLIYYSQIVNDFQKGDIAEGYSVSREKKESFPLTVTSAQKNPTAFYLCASSPRGVKSGELFFGEGSRLTVL.

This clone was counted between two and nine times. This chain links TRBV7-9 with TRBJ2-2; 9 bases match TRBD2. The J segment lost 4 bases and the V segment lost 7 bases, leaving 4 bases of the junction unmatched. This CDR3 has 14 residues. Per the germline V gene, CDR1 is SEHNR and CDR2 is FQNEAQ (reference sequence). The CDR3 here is CASMNSGGTGELFF. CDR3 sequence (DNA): TGTGCCAGCATGAATAGCGGGGGCACCGGGGAGCTGTTTTTT. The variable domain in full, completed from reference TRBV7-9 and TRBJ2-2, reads DTGVSQNPRHKITKRGQNVTFRCDPISEHNRLYWYRQTLGQGPEFLTYFQNEAQLEKSRLLSDRFSAERPKGSFSTLEIQRTEQGDSAMYLCASMNSGGTGELFFGEGSRLTVL.

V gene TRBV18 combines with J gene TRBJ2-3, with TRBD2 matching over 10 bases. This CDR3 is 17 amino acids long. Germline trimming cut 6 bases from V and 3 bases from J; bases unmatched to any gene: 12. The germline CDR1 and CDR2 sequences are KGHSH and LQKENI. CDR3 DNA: TGTGCCAGCTCGCCCCTCAAAGCGGGAGGGCAGACAGATACGCAGTATTTT. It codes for CASSPLKAGGQTDTQYF.

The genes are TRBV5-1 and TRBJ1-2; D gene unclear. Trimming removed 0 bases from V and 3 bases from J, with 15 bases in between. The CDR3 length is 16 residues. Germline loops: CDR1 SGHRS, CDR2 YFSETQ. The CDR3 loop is CASSLVPGESDYGYTF. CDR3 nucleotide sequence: TGCGCCAGCAGCTTGGTGCCCGGGGAGTCGGACTATGGCTACACCTTC.

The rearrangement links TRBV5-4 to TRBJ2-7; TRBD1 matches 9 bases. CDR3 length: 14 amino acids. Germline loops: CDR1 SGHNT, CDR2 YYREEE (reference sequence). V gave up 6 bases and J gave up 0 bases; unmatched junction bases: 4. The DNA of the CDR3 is TGTGCCAGCACCGCGGGACAGGGCTCCTACGAGCAGTACTTC. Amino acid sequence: CASTAGQGSYEQYF.

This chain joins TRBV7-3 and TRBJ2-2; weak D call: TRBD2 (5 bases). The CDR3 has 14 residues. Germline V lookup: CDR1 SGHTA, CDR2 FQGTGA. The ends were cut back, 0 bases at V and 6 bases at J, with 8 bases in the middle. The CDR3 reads CASSLTGAPGELFF. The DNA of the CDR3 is TGTGCCAGCAGCTTAACGGGAGCCCCCGGGGAGCTGTTTTTT.

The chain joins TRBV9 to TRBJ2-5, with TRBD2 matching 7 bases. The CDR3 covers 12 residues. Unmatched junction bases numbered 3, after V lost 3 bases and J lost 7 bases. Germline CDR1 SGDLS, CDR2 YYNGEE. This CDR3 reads CASSGGGGTQYF. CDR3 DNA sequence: TGTGCCAGCAGCGGGGGGGGAGGGACCCAGTACTTC.

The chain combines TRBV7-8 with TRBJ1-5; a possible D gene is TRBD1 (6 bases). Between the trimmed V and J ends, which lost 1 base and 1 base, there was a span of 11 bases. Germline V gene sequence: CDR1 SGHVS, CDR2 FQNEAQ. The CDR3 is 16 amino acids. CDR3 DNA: TGTGCCAGCAGCTTAGAAACAGGGAGAAGCAATCAGCCCCAGCATTTT. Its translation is CASSLETGRSNQPQHF.

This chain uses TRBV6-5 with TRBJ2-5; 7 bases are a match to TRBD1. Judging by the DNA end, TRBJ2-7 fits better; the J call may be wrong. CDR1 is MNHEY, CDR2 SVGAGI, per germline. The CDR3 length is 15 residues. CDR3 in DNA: TGTGCCAGCAGTAAAGACAGGGACATCTCCTACGAGCAGTACTTC. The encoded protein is CASSKDRDISYEQYF.

This CDR3 is CASSYGGRGTEAFF. CDR3 bases: TGTGCCAGCAGTTACGGGGGGCGGGGGACTGAAGCTTTCTTT. The chain couples TRBV28 to TRBJ1-1, with TRBD1 as a possible D gene (6 bases). Germline CDR1 reads MDHEN; CDR2 reads SYDVKM. The CDR3 is 14 residues long. Trimming pared 4 bases from V and 5 bases from J, leaving 14 bases between.

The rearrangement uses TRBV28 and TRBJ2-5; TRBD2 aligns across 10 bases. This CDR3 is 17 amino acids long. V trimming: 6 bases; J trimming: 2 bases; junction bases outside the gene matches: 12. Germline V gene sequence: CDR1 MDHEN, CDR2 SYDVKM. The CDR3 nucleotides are TGTGCCAGCAGGGCCCGGGGACTAGCGAAGACTCAAGAGACCCAGTACTTC. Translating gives CASRARGLAKTQETQYF.

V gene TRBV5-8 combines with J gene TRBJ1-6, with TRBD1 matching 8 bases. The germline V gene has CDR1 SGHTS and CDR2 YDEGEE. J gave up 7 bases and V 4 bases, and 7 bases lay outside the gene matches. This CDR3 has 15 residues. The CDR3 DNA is TGTGCCAGCAGCCGGATGACAGGGGTGAATTCACCCCTCCACTTT. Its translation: CASSRMTGVNSPLHF.

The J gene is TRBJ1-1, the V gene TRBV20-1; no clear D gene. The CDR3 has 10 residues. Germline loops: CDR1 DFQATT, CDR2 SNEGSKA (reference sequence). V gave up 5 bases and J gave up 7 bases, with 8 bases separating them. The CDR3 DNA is TGCAGTGCTTTTGGCAATGAAGCTTTCTTT. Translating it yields CSAFGNEAFF.

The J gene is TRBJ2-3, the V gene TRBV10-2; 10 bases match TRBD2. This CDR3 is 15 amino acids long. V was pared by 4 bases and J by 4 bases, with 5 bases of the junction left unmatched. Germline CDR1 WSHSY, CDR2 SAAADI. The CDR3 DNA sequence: TGCGCCAGCAGTGCTTCCAGCGGGGGGGCAGATACGCAGTATTTT. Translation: CASSASSGGADTQYF.

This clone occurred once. CDR3 DNA: TGCGCCAGCAGCTTTGACGGGGGGGTTACTGAAGCTTTCTTT. Protein sequence: CASSFDGGVTEAFF. V and J are TRBV5-1 and TRBJ1-1, with D possibly being TRBD1 (5 bases). Germline CDR1 SGHRS, CDR2 YFSETQ. The V end was cut by 2 bases, the J end by 5 bases, with 13 bases between. The CDR3 runs to 14 residues.

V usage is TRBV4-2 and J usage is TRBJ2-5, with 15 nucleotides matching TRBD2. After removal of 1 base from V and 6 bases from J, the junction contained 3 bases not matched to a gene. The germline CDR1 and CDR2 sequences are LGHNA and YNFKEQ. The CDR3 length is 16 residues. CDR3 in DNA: TGTGCCAGCAGCCAAGGGACTAGCGGGGGGGCAAAGACCCAGTACTTC. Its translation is CASSQGTSGGAKTQYF.

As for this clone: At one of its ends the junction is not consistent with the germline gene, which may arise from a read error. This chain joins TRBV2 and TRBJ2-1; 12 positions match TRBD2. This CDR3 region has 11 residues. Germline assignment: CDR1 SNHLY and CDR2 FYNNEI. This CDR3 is CASSSGLAGLF. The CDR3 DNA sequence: TGTGCCAGCAGCTCCGGACTAGCGGGGCTCTTC.

The CDR3 DNA reads as TGTGCCAGCAGGCATAGGGGGCGCAGCTATGGCTACACCTTC. Translated, it gives CASRHRGRSYGYTF. This chain links TRBV28 with TRBJ1-2; 7 bases map to TRBD1. The CDR3 extends over 14 amino acids. The V segment lost 6 bases and the J segment 4 bases; nucleotides outside the gene matches: 8. In germline, CDR1 is MDHEN, CDR2 SYDVKM.

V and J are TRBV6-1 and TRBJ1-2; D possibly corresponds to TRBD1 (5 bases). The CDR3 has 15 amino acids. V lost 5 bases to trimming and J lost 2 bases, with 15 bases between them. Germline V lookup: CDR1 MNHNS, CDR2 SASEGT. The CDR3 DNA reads TGTGCCAGCAGTACCCAGGACGGGGGGAACTATGGCTACACCTTC. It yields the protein CASSTQDGGNYGYTF.

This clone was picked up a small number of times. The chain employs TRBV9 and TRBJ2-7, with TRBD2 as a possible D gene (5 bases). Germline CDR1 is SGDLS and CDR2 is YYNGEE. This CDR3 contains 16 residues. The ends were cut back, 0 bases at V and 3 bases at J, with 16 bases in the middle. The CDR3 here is CASSVGWASSNYEQYF. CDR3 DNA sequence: TGTGCCAGCAGCGTAGGGTGGGCTAGCTCCAACTACGAGCAGTACTTC.

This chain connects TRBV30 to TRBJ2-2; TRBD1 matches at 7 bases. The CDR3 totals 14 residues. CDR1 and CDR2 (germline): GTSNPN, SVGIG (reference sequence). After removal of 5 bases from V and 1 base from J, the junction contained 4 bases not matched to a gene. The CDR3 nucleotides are TGTGCCTGGGCCCGGACAGGGAACACCGGGGAGCTGTTTTTT. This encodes CAWARTGNTGELFF.

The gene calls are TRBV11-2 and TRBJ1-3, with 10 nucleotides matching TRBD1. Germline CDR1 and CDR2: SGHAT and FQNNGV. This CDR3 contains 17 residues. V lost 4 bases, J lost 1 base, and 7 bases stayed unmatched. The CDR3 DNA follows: TGTGCCAGCAGCTCCGGGACAGGGGTGTTTTCTGGAAACACCATATATTTT. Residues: CASSSGTGVFSGNTIYF.

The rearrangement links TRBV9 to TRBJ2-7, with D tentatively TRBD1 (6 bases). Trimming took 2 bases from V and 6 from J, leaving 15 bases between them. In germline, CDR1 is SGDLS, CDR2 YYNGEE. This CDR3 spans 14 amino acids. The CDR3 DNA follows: TGTGCCAGCAGCGTCCGGGACAACGGGCTCGAGCAGTACTTC. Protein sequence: CASSVRDNGLEQYF.

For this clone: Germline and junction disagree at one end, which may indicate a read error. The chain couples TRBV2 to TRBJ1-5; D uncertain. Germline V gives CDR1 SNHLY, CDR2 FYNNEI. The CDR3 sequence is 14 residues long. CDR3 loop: CASREDGSDQPQHF. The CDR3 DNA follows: TGTGCCAGCAGGGAAGACGGTAGCGATCAGCCCCAGCATTTT.

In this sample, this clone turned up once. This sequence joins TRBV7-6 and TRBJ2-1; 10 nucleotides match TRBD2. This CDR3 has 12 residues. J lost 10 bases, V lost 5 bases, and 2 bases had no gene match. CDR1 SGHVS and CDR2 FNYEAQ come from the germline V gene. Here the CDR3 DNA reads TGTGCCAGCAGCACGGGACTAGCGGAGCAGTTCTTC. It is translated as CASSTGLAEQFF.

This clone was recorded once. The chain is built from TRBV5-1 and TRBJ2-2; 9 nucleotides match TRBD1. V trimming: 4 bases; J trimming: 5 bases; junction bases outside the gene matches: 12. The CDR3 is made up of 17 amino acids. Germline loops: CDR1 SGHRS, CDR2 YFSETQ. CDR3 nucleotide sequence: TGCGCCAGCAGCGCCCTCCCGGACAGGGGTATTACCGGGGAGCTGTTTTTT. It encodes CASSALPDRGITGELFF.

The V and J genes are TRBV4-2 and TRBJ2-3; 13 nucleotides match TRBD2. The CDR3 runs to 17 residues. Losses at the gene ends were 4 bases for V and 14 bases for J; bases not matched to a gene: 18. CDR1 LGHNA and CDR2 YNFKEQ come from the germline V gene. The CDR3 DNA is TGTGCCAGCAGCCTTGGGGGACCGGGACTAGCGGGAAAGATTGTGTATTTT. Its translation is CASSLGGPGLAGKIVYF.

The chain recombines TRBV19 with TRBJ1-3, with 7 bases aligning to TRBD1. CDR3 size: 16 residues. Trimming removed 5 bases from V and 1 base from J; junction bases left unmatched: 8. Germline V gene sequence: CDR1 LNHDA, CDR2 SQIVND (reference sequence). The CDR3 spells CASSPGTVMSGNTIYF. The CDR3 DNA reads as TGTGCCAGTAGTCCCGGGACAGTGATGTCTGGAAACACCATATATTTT.

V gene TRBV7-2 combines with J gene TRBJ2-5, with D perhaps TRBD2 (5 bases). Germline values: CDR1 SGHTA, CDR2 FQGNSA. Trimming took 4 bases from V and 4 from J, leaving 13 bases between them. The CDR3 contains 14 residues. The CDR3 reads CASSSPGRSETQYF. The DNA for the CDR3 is TGTGCCAGCAGCTCCCCTGGGAGATCAGAGACCCAGTACTTC.

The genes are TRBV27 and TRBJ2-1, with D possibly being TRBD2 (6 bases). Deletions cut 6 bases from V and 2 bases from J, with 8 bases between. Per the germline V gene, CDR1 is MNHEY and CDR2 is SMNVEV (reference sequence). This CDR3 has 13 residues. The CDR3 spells CASRAGTYNEQFF. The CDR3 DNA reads TGTGCCAGCAGGGCGGGGACCTACAATGAGCAGTTCTTC.

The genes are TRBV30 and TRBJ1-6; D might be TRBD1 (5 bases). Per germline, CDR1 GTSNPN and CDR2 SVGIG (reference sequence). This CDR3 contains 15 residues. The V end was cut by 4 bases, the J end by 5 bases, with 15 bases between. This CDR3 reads CAWIPLGGNNSPLHF. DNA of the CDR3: TGTGCCTGGATTCCCTTGGGGGGGAATAATTCACCCCTCCACTTT.

CDR3 nucleotide sequence: TGTGCCAGCAGCTCCCGTGGGGGAGCGGGAGGGTACAATGAGCAGTTCTTC. Protein product: CASSSRGGAGGYNEQFF. The chain carries TRBV11-3 and TRBJ2-1, with 10 bases lining up with TRBD2. The trim removed 4 bases at V and 4 bases at J, leaving 10 bases unmatched. This CDR3 contains 17 residues. Looked up from germline, CDR1 is SGHNT and CDR2 is YENEEA.